The 17 T cell receptor beta chains below were found in one sample sequenced in a study of cytomegalovirus exposure and HLA in healthy donors (TCRdb year 2017). The method behind the library was the immunoSEQ multiplex PCR assay. A mixture of 60 forward primers for TCR Vbeta segments and 13 reverse primers for TCR Jbeta segments was used in the multiplex PCR. Drawn from immuneACCESS, this table holds only the in-frame rearrangements with V and J called that TCRdb kept. Clones are partly lost; checked studies trace under half to an unresolved V gene and leave the rest unexplained. Here the sample has a few hundred thousand clones; around 81% occur a single time. The top ten clones comprise almost 8% of the sample. The source material was PBMCs. The receptor source for this set is a woman in her sixties in good health and CMV-seropositive.

Concerning this clone: Germline and junction disagree at one end, which may indicate a read error. The V gene is TRBV7-9, the J gene TRBJ1-1; D is possibly TRBD1 (6 bases). Germline V gives CDR1 SEHNR, CDR2 FQNEAQ (reference sequence). CDR3 size: 13 residues. The CDR3 DNA sequence: TGTTCCAGCAGTGCTGGGGGCCCCCCTGAAGCTTTCTTT. Protein: CSSSAGGPPEAFF.

V usage is TRBV7-9 and J usage is TRBJ2-4; 8 bases agree with TRBD2. J lost 0 bases, V lost 6 bases, and 13 bases had no gene match. The CDR3 extends over 18 amino acids. CDR1 and CDR2 (germline): SEHNR, FQNEAQ (reference sequence). The CDR3 coding sequence is TGTGCCAGCAGAGCTTTAGCGGGAATGGTACTAGCCAAAAACATTCAGTACTTC. It specifies CASRALAGMVLAKNIQYF.

The rearrangement uses TRBV5-1 and TRBJ1-3; the D is unclear. CDR3 length: 14 amino acids. Trimming removed 2 bases from V and 2 bases from J, with 8 bases in between. Germline assignment: CDR1 SGHRS and CDR2 YFSETQ. The CDR3 nucleotides are TGCGCCAGCAGCTTCGGACTAACTGGAAACACCATATATTTT. It translates to CASSFGLTGNTIYF.

The chain has TRBV14 and TRBJ2-7, with unresolved D. V was clipped by 4 bases and J by 2 bases, with 9 bases between them. The CDR3 runs 13 residues. CDR1 and CDR2 (germline): SGHDN, FVKESK. The CDR3 DNA follows: TGTGCCAGCAGCCGCCTAGGCCCCTACGAGCAGTACTTC. As protein: CASSRLGPYEQYF.

The rearrangement uses TRBV10-3 and TRBJ1-2, with 7 bases matching TRBD1. The trim removed 5 bases at V and 1 base at J, leaving 7 bases unmatched. Germline V gives CDR1 ENHRY, CDR2 SYGVKD. The CDR3 length is 15 residues. Written as DNA, the CDR3 is TGTGCCATCAGTCCGGGACAGAGAATTAACTATGGCTACACCTTC. This translates into CAISPGQRINYGYTF.

The chain couples TRBV7-9 to TRBJ1-2; 8 bases match TRBD1. Germline CDR1 SEHNR, CDR2 FQNEAQ (reference sequence). The V segment lost 0 bases and the J segment 4 bases; nucleotides outside the gene matches: 4. CDR3 length: 15 amino acids. The CDR3 DNA follows: TGTGCCAGCAGCTTAGCCCAGGGGGCTACCTATGGCTACACCTTC. Residues: CASSLAQGATYGYTF.

The rearrangement links TRBV4-2 to TRBJ2-2; D is ambiguous. V was trimmed by 2 bases and J by 1 base, leaving 8 bases between them. The CDR3 contains 15 residues. Germline CDR1 and CDR2: LGHNA and YNFKEQ. The chain's CDR3 is CASSQMVRNTGELFF. As DNA, the CDR3 is TGTGCCAGCAGCCAAATGGTGCGGAACACCGGGGAGCTGTTTTTT.

The gene calls are TRBV7-9 and TRBJ1-4, with D possibly TRBD1 on 6 matching bases. V was shortened by 4 bases and J by 4 bases, with 16 bases between the two germline ends. CDR1 SEHNR and CDR2 FQNEAQ come from the germline V gene (reference sequence). This CDR3 spans 16 amino acids. Here the CDR3 DNA reads TGTGCCAGCAGCTCCAGGTCAGGGGCCTTTAATGAAAAACTGTTTTTT. Its translation is CASSSRSGAFNEKLFF.

This rearrangement joins TRBV9 to TRBJ1-3; possible D gene TRBD1, 5 bases. From germline, CDR1 is SGDLS and CDR2 YYNGEE. This CDR3 has 16 residues. V gave up 2 bases and J gave up 0 bases, with 12 bases separating them. The CDR3 spells CASSVEGASSGNTIYF. The CDR3 coding sequence is TGTGCCAGCAGCGTCGAAGGGGCCAGCTCTGGAAACACCATATATTTT.

The chain combines TRBV2 with TRBJ2-7; possibly TRBD1 for D (6 bases). The CDR3 contains 12 residues. Trimming pared 7 bases from V and 3 bases from J, leaving 10 bases between. In germline, CDR1 is SNHLY, CDR2 FYNNEI. CDR3: CASNRDNYEQYF. The CDR3 DNA follows: TGTGCCAGCAACAGGGACAACTACGAGCAGTACTTC.

CDR3 DNA: TGTGCCAGCTCAAGGGGCACTTCCGGGACAGGGGAAGAGACCCAGTACTTC. As protein: CASSRGTSGTGEETQYF. The chain combines TRBV18 with TRBJ2-5; 10 nucleotides align to TRBD1. V lost 5 bases, J lost 3 bases, and 12 bases stayed unmatched. The CDR3 runs to 17 residues. CDR1 and CDR2 (germline): KGHSH, LQKENI.

The chain links TRBV5-6 to TRBJ1-5, with D hard to call. Looked up from germline, CDR1 is SGHDT and CDR2 is YYEEEE. V lost 0 bases and J lost 6, with 16 bases in between. The CDR3 spans 16 residues. As DNA, the CDR3 is TGTGCCAGCAGCTTGGCTGTGGCAGAGGTGGGTCAGCCCCAGCATTTT. As protein: CASSLAVAEVGQPQHF.

The J gene is TRBJ1-6, the V gene TRBV5-6; D ambiguous. CDR1 is SGHDT and CDR2 is YYEEEE in the germline V gene. The CDR3 totals 15 residues. The germline V and J ends were trimmed by 2 bases and 8 bases, with 14 bases remaining between them. CDR3 region: CASSLEGPTDSPLHF. The CDR3 nucleotides read TGTGCCAGCAGCTTAGAGGGCCCGACCGATTCACCCCTCCACTTT.

The V call is TRBV9, the J call TRBJ2-1; TRBD2 agrees at 8 bases. The CDR3 runs 13 residues. Germline CDR1 is SGDLS and CDR2 is YYNGEE. Trimming cost V 4 bases and J 8 bases; bases outside gene matches: 5. CDR3 sequence (DNA): TGTGCCAGCAGCATCGGACTAGCTTATGAGCAGTTCTTC. This translates into CASSIGLAYEQFF.

The count of this clone is one. The chain couples TRBV18 to TRBJ2-7; the match to TRBD2 covers 7 bases. CDR3 size: 13 residues. The junction had 1 base not matched to a gene; V was cut back by 3 bases and J by 2 bases. From germline, CDR1 is KGHSH and CDR2 LQKENI. The CDR3 reads CASSPGGTYEQYF. The CDR3 nucleotides read TGTGCCAGCTCACCCGGGGGGACCTACGAGCAGTACTTC.

The chain combines TRBV15 with TRBJ2-2; possibly TRBD2 for D (6 bases). V lost 5 bases, J lost 6 bases, and 16 bases lay in between. This CDR3 is 15 amino acids long. CDR1 LNHNV and CDR2 YYDKDF come from the germline V gene (reference sequence). CDR3 sequence reads: CATSPPRRDPGELFF. In DNA, the CDR3 is TGTGCCACCAGCCCCCCGAGGAGGGACCCCGGGGAGCTGTTTTTT.

This clone was found a few times. The gene calls are TRBV6-6 and TRBJ1-1; perhaps TRBD1 as D (6 bases). V was shortened by 6 bases and J by 1 base, with 9 bases between the two germline ends. CDR1 is MNHNY and CDR2 is SVGAGI in the germline V gene (reference sequence). CDR3 length: 13 residues. The CDR3 here is CASRQDRNTEAFF. CDR3 bases: TGTGCCAGCAGGCAGGACAGGAACACTGAAGCTTTCTTT.